The 22 T cell receptor beta chains below all came from one sample that was sequenced in a study of blood T cell repertoires in COVID-19. Some clones are missing from TCRdb's copy, which holds only in-frame ones; the method was immunoSEQ multiplex PCR. The repertoire holds 200,000 to 300,000 clones, 88% seen once, with roughly 4% in the top ten. Input material: peripheral blood. These TCRs come from a man aged 60 to 75 who had recovered from COVID-19.

This chain links TRBV7-6 with TRBJ1-6, with D possibly matching TRBD1 (6 bases). The CDR3 is 16 amino acids. Germline assignment: CDR1 SGHVS and CDR2 FNYEAQ. V was cut by 5 bases and J by 1 base, with 12 bases left in between. The CDR3: CASSLRQDSYNSPLHF. The CDR3 bases are TGTGCCAGCAGCCTAAGACAGGATTCCTATAATTCACCCCTCCACTTT.

This clone was seen a handful of times. CDR3 region: CASSPPGLLGFSEQYF. The DNA of the CDR3 is TGTGCCAGCAGCCCACCGGGACTATTGGGGTTCTCCGAGCAGTACTTC. The chain carries TRBV11-2 and TRBJ2-7, with TRBD2 matching over 7 bases. The CDR3 is made up of 16 amino acids. CDR1 is SGHAT, CDR2 FQNNGV, per germline. The trim removed 5 bases at V and 6 bases at J, leaving 16 bases unmatched. Supplemented by reference TRBV11-2 and TRBJ2-7, the full variable domain reads EAGVAQSPRYKIIEKRQSVAFWCNPISGHATLYWYQQILGQGPKLLIQFQNNGVVDDSQLPKDRFSAERLKGVDSTLKIQPAKLEDSAVYLCASSPPGLLGFSEQYFGPGTRLTVT.

The rearrangement links TRBV5-5 to TRBJ1-6, with 9 bases fitting TRBD1. Germline values: CDR1 SGHKS, CDR2 YYEKEE (reference sequence). The ends lost 3 bases at V and 9 bases at J; junction bases unmatched: 7. This CDR3 comprises 15 residues. The CDR3 is CASSSRDRVFSPLHF. The CDR3 nucleotides read TGTGCCAGCAGCTCCCGGGACAGGGTTTTTTCACCCCTCCACTTT.

There are a few counts of this clone. The J gene is TRBJ1-2, the V gene TRBV5-6; D is unresolved. CDR3 size: 15 residues. The V gene's germline CDR1 is SGHDT and CDR2 YYEEEE. Trimming pared 3 bases from V and 0 bases from J, leaving 12 bases between. This CDR3 reads CASSWRTAANYGYTF. The CDR3 region has the DNA TGTGCCAGCAGCTGGAGGACGGCAGCTAACTATGGCTACACCTTC.

The chain joins TRBV19 to TRBJ2-7, with 7 bases fitting TRBD2. Germline V gene sequence: CDR1 LNHDA, CDR2 SQIVND (reference sequence). After removal of 9 bases from V and 1 base from J, the junction contained 9 bases not matched to a gene. CDR3 length: 14 residues. The CDR3 is CARGGSRFSYEQYF. DNA for the CDR3: TGTGCCAGGGGGGGGTCCCGTTTTTCCTACGAGCAGTACTTC. Complete variable domain (other parts from reference TRBV19 and TRBJ2-7): DGGITQSPKYLFRKEGQNVTLSCEQNLNHDAMYWYRQDPGQGLRLIYYSQIVNDFQKGDIAEGYSVSREKKESFPLTVTSAQKNPTAFYLCARGGSRFSYEQYFGPGTRLTVT.

This chain joins TRBV5-1 and TRBJ2-4, with 7 nucleotides matching TRBD2. This CDR3 is 18 amino acids long. Losses at the gene ends were 7 bases for V and 0 bases for J; bases not matched to a gene: 16. Germline CDR1 reads SGHRS; CDR2 reads YFSETQ. CDR3 region: CASYRWEGRSLAKNIQYF. As DNA, the CDR3 is TGCGCCAGCTACCGCTGGGAGGGACGGTCCCTAGCCAAAAACATTCAGTACTTC. Full variable domain (outside the CDR3, taken from reference TRBV5-1 and TRBJ2-4): KAGVTQTPRYLIKTRGQQVTLSCSPISGHRSVSWYQQTPGQGLQFLFEYFSETQRNKGNFPGRFSGRQFSNSRSEMNVSTLELGDSALYLCASYRWEGRSLAKNIQYFGAGTRLSVL.

The chain uses TRBV6-5 and TRBJ1-2; TRBD1 agrees at 7 bases. CDR1 is MNHEY and CDR2 is SVGAGI in the germline V gene. The CDR3 loop spans 12 amino acids. Trimming removed 7 bases from V and 5 bases from J; junction bases left unmatched: 4. The chain's CDR3 is CASTPGGYGYTF. CDR3 in DNA: TGTGCCAGCACTCCAGGGGGTTATGGCTACACCTTC.

CDR3 region: CATSAAGSYEQYF. CDR3 nucleotides: TGTGCCACCAGTGCCGCCGGGAGCTACGAGCAGTACTTC. V gene TRBV24-1 combines with J gene TRBJ2-7; TRBD2 is a possible D gene (6 bases). Germline CDR1 and CDR2: KGHDR and SFDVKD. The CDR3 covers 13 residues. Deletions cut 5 bases from V and 3 bases from J, with 10 bases between.

In DNA, the CDR3 is TGTGCCAGCAGCCCCGACAGGGGTCGGCAGCCCCAGCATTTT. This sequence encodes CASSPDRGRQPQHF. V gene TRBV2 combines with J gene TRBJ1-5; 8 bases are shared with TRBD1. The ends lost 6 bases at V and 7 bases at J; junction bases unmatched: 8. The CDR3 contains 14 residues. Per the germline V gene, CDR1 is SNHLY and CDR2 is FYNNEI.

For the CDR3, the DNA is TGCACCAGCAGTCACCGGGACAGGGTTTGTAATGAGCAGTTCTTC. It encodes CTSSHRDRVCNEQFF. The chain is built from TRBV1 and TRBJ2-1; no check of the table's D call, TRBD1, against the DNA was made. TRBV1 is flagged as a pseudogene. The CDR3 spans 15 residues.

CDR3 loop: CASSQSGGVSEQFF. CDR3 in DNA: TGTGCCAGCAGCCAAAGCGGGGGGGTCAGTGAGCAGTTCTTC. The gene calls are TRBV5-4 and TRBJ2-1; TRBD2 matches at 10 bases. The CDR3 has 14 amino acids. Trimming removed 4 bases from V and 9 bases from J; junction bases left unmatched: 7. Germline V gives CDR1 SGHNT, CDR2 YYREEE (reference sequence).

This chain links TRBV27 with TRBJ1-2; D might be TRBD1 (5 bases). The V and J ends lost 6 bases and 8 bases respectively, with 19 bases between them. Germline V gene lookup returns CDR1 MNHEY and CDR2 SMNVEV (reference sequence). This CDR3 has 14 residues. The CDR3 here is CASSRERGSGGYTF. For the CDR3, the DNA is TGTGCCAGCAGCCGTGAACGGGGGTCCGGCGGCTACACCTTC.

The gene calls are TRBV28 and TRBJ2-6, with D perhaps TRBD1 (5 bases). The germline CDR1 and CDR2 sequences are MDHEN and SYDVKM. Trimming left V 10 bases short and J 0 bases short, with 10 bases between. This CDR3 region has 14 residues. DNA for the CDR3: TGTGCCACCGAAGGGGCCTCTGGGGCCAACGTCCTGACTTTC. It is translated as CATEGASGANVLTF.

This chain uses TRBV6-5 with TRBJ2-6; possibly TRBD2 for D (5 bases). Looked up from germline, CDR1 is MNHEY and CDR2 is SVGAGI. V shed 8 bases and J shed 1 base, with 12 bases lying between them. This CDR3 contains 15 residues. CDR3 amino acids: CASAGPISGANVLTF. The CDR3 DNA is TGTGCCAGCGCGGGCCCGATTTCTGGGGCCAACGTCCTGACTTTC.

The V and J genes are TRBV28 and TRBJ1-6; the match to TRBD1 covers 9 bases. The CDR3 contains 15 residues. V lost 10 bases and J lost 7; bases outside the gene matches: 11. Germline V CDR1 and CDR2: MDHEN, SYDVKM. The CDR3 DNA is TGTGCCACCCTAGATACAGGGGGCGTAAATTCACCCCTCCACTTT. Translated, it gives CATLDTGGVNSPLHF.

CDR3: CASSPAGEGVYGYTF. The CDR3 DNA reads as TGTGCCAGCTCTCCGGCAGGGGAGGGTGTCTATGGCTACACCTTC. This chain links TRBV6-5 with TRBJ1-2, with D possibly matching TRBD1 (6 bases). The germline V gene encodes CDR1 MNHEY and CDR2 SVGAGI. The CDR3 loop spans 15 amino acids. Trimming pared 8 bases from V and 4 bases from J, leaving 20 bases between.

The chain has TRBV5-5 and TRBJ2-2; no clear D gene. The CDR3 covers 14 residues. V was trimmed by 0 bases and J by 7 bases, leaving 10 bases between them. Germline V gene lookup returns CDR1 SGHKS and CDR2 YYEKEE (reference sequence). The CDR3 loop reads CASSLGPSIGELFF. CDR3 bases: TGTGCCAGCAGCTTGGGGCCGTCCATCGGGGAGCTGTTTTTT.

The chain employs TRBV4-2 and TRBJ2-3, with TRBD2 matching 10 bases. The CDR3 contains 16 residues. With 1 base clipped from V and 5 bases from J, the junction kept 6 bases outside the gene matches. The germline V gene has CDR1 LGHNA and CDR2 YNFKEQ. For the CDR3, the DNA is TGTGCCAGCAGCCAAGTAAGCGGGGGGGCCAAAGATACGCAGTATTTT. The encoded protein is CASSQVSGGAKDTQYF.

A few counts support this clone. The chain employs TRBV19 and TRBJ2-5, with D perhaps matching TRBD2 (6 bases). Germline CDR1 and CDR2: LNHDA and SQIVND (reference sequence). The CDR3 has 13 residues. Trimming cost V 6 bases and J 5 bases, with 13 bases left between them. CDR3 DNA: TGTGCCAGTAGACGGGACTCGACGGAGACCCAGTACTTC. Translated, it gives CASRRDSTETQYF.

This sequence joins TRBV4-1 and TRBJ2-7, with 9 bases aligning to TRBD1. This CDR3 spans 16 amino acids. Trimming at V came to 3 bases and at J to 1 base, leaving 7 bases not matched to a gene. The germline V gene has CDR1 MGHRA and CDR2 YSYEKL. CDR3 sequence reads: CASSHPSDRGSYEQYF. The CDR3 DNA is TGCGCCAGCAGCCATCCTTCGGACAGGGGTTCCTACGAGCAGTACTTC.

This clone came up once. The chain is built from TRBV10-2 and TRBJ2-7; TRBD1 matches at 9 bases. Losses at the gene ends were 5 bases for V and 7 bases for J; bases not matched to a gene: 15. Germline CDR1 reads WSHSY; CDR2 reads SAAADI. CDR3 length equals 16 residues. CDR3 sequence reads: CASSLSTGGFSWEQYF. CDR3 coding DNA: TGCGCCAGCAGTCTATCGACAGGGGGATTTTCGTGGGAGCAGTACTTC.

The CDR3 loop reads CASSQVQTGNTIYF. CDR3 DNA: TGTGCCAGCAGCCAAGTTCAGACTGGAAACACCATATATTTT. This rearrangement joins TRBV3-1 (or the pseudogene TRBV3-2) to TRBJ1-3, with no clear D. V lost 1 base and J 2 bases, leaving 6 bases between the germline ends. This CDR3 comprises 14 residues. Germline V gene data show CDR1 as LGHDT and CDR2 as YNNKEL (reference sequence).